The clone carrying this TCR beta chain was seen repeatedly, ten times or more. Antigen unknown. The entry originates in a study of T cell repertoires in cytomegalovirus infection. Germline V lookup: CDR1 MNHEY, CDR2 SMNVEV (reference sequence). Unmatched junction bases numbered 17, after V lost 8 bases and J lost 5 bases. This CDR3 is built from 17 residues. TCRdb reanalysed the reads using MiXCR and keeps one entry per CDR3 protein. Among 170,000 or so distinct CDR3 sequences listed, about 15% were seen once. Broader study findings: Identification of carriers of CMV plus the relevant HLA was achieved through cumulative public TCR beta family frequency. What dominated the ex vivo response were HLA-C-restricted CMV-specific TCR beta clonotypes.

Sequencing was performed on PBMCs. The TCR was taken from a human donor in good health (CMV status not recorded). Some clones in this sample may be carry-over from other donors' samples. V gene TRBV27 combines with J gene TRBJ2-2; TRBD2 matches at 7 bases. CDR3 bases: TGTGCCAGCGTCCAATTGTTAGGCGGGAGTAGGACCGGGGAGCTGTTTTTT. It specifies CASVQLLGGSRTGELFF.